This TCR beta chain was obtained from a study of blood T cell repertoires in COVID-19. Overall study context: There were acute and convalescent COVID-19 samples, and they came from the United States, Italy and Spain. The cDNA or gDNA used as material had been derived from T cells, B-cell-depleted T cells, or PBMCs.

Sequencing was performed with immunoSEQ multiplex PCR; in TCRdb, only in-frame clones are kept and a portion is missing. The repertoire holds about 230,000 clones, roughly 86% seen once, with around 4% in the top ten. Participants spanned ages roughly 18 to 90 years and resided in 24 US areas. Germline V lookup: CDR1 MDHEN, CDR2 SYDVKM. The CDR3 consists of 13 residues. Trimming took off 4 bases at V and 0 bases at J, with 6 bases between the two ends. The sample consisted of PBMCs or T cells enriched from blood (not recorded which). The sequence was obtained from a woman aged 25-40 years with acute COVID-19. J is TRBJ1-2 and V is TRBV28, with D unresolved. CDR3 region: CASSYGANYGYTF. The CDR3 DNA reads TGTGCCAGCAGTTACGGAGCTAACTATGGCTACACCTTC.